This passage covers 22 T cell receptor beta chains from one sample sequenced in a study of T cells in localized non-small cell lung cancer. Repertoires were generated with immunoSEQ multiplex PCR, while TCRdb's copy carries only in-frame clones and drops some. Among over 30,000 clones listed, about 80% were seen once. Material: peripheral blood, obtained before any cancer treatment. The receptor set was obtained from an older male donor with stage II squamous cell lung carcinoma.

The V call is TRBV5-1, the J call TRBJ2-5, with unresolved D. Trimming cost V 0 bases and J 5 bases, with 14 bases left between them. The CDR3 totals 15 residues. CDR1 and CDR2 from the germline V gene are SGHRS and YFSETQ. CDR3 coding DNA: TGCGCCAGCAGCTTGGGGGCGGTAAATATGGAGACCCAGTACTTC. Amino acid sequence: CASSLGAVNMETQYF.

This chain joins TRBV6-5 and TRBJ1-1, with D hard to call. This CDR3 region has 13 residues. With 0 bases removed from V and 8 bases from J, the gap between germline ends came to 10 bases. Per germline, CDR1 MNHEY and CDR2 SVGAGI. The chain's CDR3 is CASSYSILTEAFF. The CDR3 DNA reads as TGTGCCAGCAGTTACTCGATATTGACCGAAGCTTTCTTT.

The chain is built from TRBV2 and TRBJ1-2, with 11 bases lining up with TRBD1. V dropped 5 bases and J dropped 7; count of bases not matched to a gene: 9. The CDR3 is made up of 15 amino acids. Germline lookup yields CDR1 SNHLY and CDR2 FYNNEI. The CDR3 DNA reads TGTGCCAGCAGTAAAAAGGGACAGGGGGAGGTTGGCTACACCTTC. It codes for CASSKKGQGEVGYTF.

The CDR3 reads CASSKGAPNTGELFF. CDR3 bases: TGTGCCAGCAGCAAGGGGGCCCCGAACACCGGGGAGCTGTTTTTT. The V call is TRBV28, the J call TRBJ2-2, with 7 bases that match TRBD1. V dropped 6 bases and J dropped 0; count of bases not matched to a gene: 4. Germline CDR1 and CDR2: MDHEN and SYDVKM. This CDR3 spans 15 amino acids. Full variable domain (outside the CDR3, taken from reference TRBV28 and TRBJ2-2): DVKVTQSSRYLVKRTGEKVFLECVQDMDHENMFWYRQDPGLGLRLIYFSYDVKMKEKGDIPEGYSVSREKKERFSLILESASTNQTSMYLCASSKGAPNTGELFFGEGSRLTVL.

This chain links TRBV10-2 with TRBJ2-7; a weak D match, TRBD1 (5 bases). The CDR3 totals 18 residues. CDR1 WSHSY and CDR2 SAAADI come from the germline V gene. V lost 3 bases and J 4 bases, leaving 25 bases between the germline ends. The CDR3 DNA follows: TGCGCCAGCAGTGATGGGGCGAGTCCCTTCTTATTGGGGTACGAGCAGTACTTC. This gives the protein CASSDGASPFLLGYEQYF.

The rearrangement links TRBV5-1 to TRBJ1-1; 7 bases align to TRBD1. Germline CDR1 is SGHRS and CDR2 is YFSETQ. The V segment lost 7 bases and the J segment 4 bases; nucleotides outside the gene matches: 10. There are 14 residues in the CDR3. Written as DNA, the CDR3 is TGCGCCAGCCGCCAGGGGACAGCGGGCACTGAAGCTTTCTTT. This encodes CASRQGTAGTEAFF.

The chain recombines TRBV5-1 with TRBJ1-1; 8 nucleotides match TRBD1. The CDR3 is 14 residues long. Trimming removed 0 bases from V and 6 bases from J; junction bases left unmatched: 4. CDR1 and CDR2 from the germline V gene are SGHRS and YFSETQ. The CDR3 protein is CASSLAQGGSEAFF. For the CDR3, the DNA is TGCGCCAGCAGCTTGGCACAGGGGGGATCTGAAGCTTTCTTT.

V is TRBV19 and J is TRBJ1-1, with TRBD1 as a possible D gene (5 bases). Germline CDR1 reads LNHDA; CDR2 reads SQIVND (reference sequence). Trimming shortened V by 6 bases and J by 0 bases, and 11 bases separated the two germline ends. The CDR3 is 14 amino acids. CDR3 sequence: CASSLWGVNTEAFF. The DNA for the CDR3 is TGTGCCAGTAGCCTCTGGGGGGTGAACACTGAAGCTTTCTTT.

The J gene is TRBJ1-4, the V gene TRBV19; D remains ambiguous. Germline values: CDR1 LNHDA, CDR2 SQIVND (reference sequence). V lost 5 bases and J 4 bases, leaving 14 bases between the germline ends. This CDR3 spans 15 amino acids. This CDR3 is CASSAGGRFNEKLFF. CDR3 coding DNA: TGTGCCAGTAGTGCCGGAGGACGGTTTAATGAAAAACTGTTTTTT. Looking up the rest from reference TRBV19 and TRBJ1-4 gives the full variable domain: DGGITQSPKYLFRKEGQNVTLSCEQNLNHDAMYWYRQDPGQGLRLIYYSQIVNDFQKGDIAEGYSVSREKKESFPLTVTSAQKNPTAFYLCASSAGGRFNEKLFFGSGTQLSVL.

The chain links TRBV6-5 to TRBJ1-5; D remains ambiguous. The V gene's germline CDR1 is MNHEY and CDR2 SVGAGI. The CDR3 has 13 amino acids. The V and J ends lost 5 bases and 3 bases respectively, with 8 bases between them. CDR3 sequence: CASSVAANQPQHF. In DNA, the CDR3 is TGTGCCAGCAGTGTAGCCGCCAATCAGCCCCAGCATTTT.

J is TRBJ1-2 and V is TRBV6-5, with no clear D. The germline V and J ends were trimmed by 2 bases and 4 bases, with 8 bases remaining between them. The CDR3 sequence is 13 residues long. Germline loops: CDR1 MNHEY, CDR2 SVGAGI. The CDR3 DNA reads as TGTGCCAGCAGTTACGCGGACCTCTATGGCTACACCTTC. It codes for CASSYADLYGYTF.

V usage is TRBV6-5 and J usage is TRBJ1-1; D gene uncertain. The CDR3 has 16 amino acids. V gave up 3 bases and J gave up 2 bases, with 16 bases separating them. The germline CDR1 and CDR2 sequences are MNHEY and SVGAGI. The CDR3 nucleotides read TGTGCCAGCAGTTATTCCCGGCCGGGTGGTAACACTGAAGCTTTCTTT. As protein: CASSYSRPGGNTEAFF.

The V and J genes are TRBV6-1 and TRBJ2-5, with D perhaps TRBD2 (5 bases). The CDR3 runs 12 residues. Germline V gene data show CDR1 as MNHNS and CDR2 as SASEGT. The ends were cut back, 8 bases at V and 5 bases at J, with 12 bases in the middle. The CDR3 is CASRRTSETQYF. The CDR3 bases are TGTGCCAGCCGCCGTACTAGTGAGACCCAGTACTTC.

The CDR3 loop reads CASSLGGEQYF. Here the CDR3 DNA reads TGTGCCAGCAGCTTAGGTGGCGAGCAGTACTTC. V usage is TRBV13 and J usage is TRBJ2-7; D uncertain. Trimming removed 0 bases from V and 6 bases from J, with 3 bases in between. The germline V gene encodes CDR1 PRHDT and CDR2 FYEKMQ (reference sequence). This CDR3 is 11 amino acids long.

This chain joins TRBV4-1 and TRBJ1-3; no clear D gene. V was cut by 3 bases and J by 0 bases, with 15 bases left in between. There are 17 residues in the CDR3. Germline CDR1 MGHRA, CDR2 YSYEKL. The DNA for the CDR3 is TGCGCCAGCAGCCACGTTCTTGTACCGCGCTCTGGAAACACCATATATTTT. Encoded protein: CASSHVLVPRSGNTIYF.

The chain joins TRBV27 to TRBJ1-6; possible D gene TRBD1, 5 bases. The CDR3 sequence is 14 residues long. Germline loops: CDR1 MNHEY, CDR2 SMNVEV (reference sequence). V lost 5 bases to trimming and J lost 5 bases, with 10 bases between them. CDR3 region: CASSRGTDNSPLHF. Written as DNA, the CDR3 is TGTGCCAGCAGTCGAGGGACGGATAATTCACCCCTCCACTTT.

The count of this clone is one. The rearrangement joins TRBV15 to TRBJ1-1; 8 nucleotides align to TRBD1. Germline V gene sequence: CDR1 LNHNV, CDR2 YYDKDF (reference sequence). The CDR3 contains 15 residues. Unmatched junction bases numbered 4, after V lost 3 bases and J lost 1 base. Here the CDR3 reads CATSRYRGGNTEAFF. CDR3 sequence (DNA): TGTGCCACCAGCAGGTACAGGGGGGGGAACACTGAAGCTTTCTTT. Full variable domain (remainder filled in from reference TRBV15 and TRBJ1-1): DAMVIQNPRYQVTQFGKPVTLSCSQTLNHNVMYWYQQKSSQAPKLLFHYYDKDFNNEADTPDNFQSRRPNTSFCFLDIRSPGLGDTAMYLCATSRYRGGNTEAFFGQGTRLTVV.

The chain is built from TRBV5-1 and TRBJ2-6; a possible D gene is TRBD1 (5 bases). From germline, CDR1 is SGHRS and CDR2 YFSETQ. V lost 0 bases to trimming and J lost 1 base, with 8 bases between them. The CDR3 totals 16 residues. In nucleotides, the CDR3 is TGCGCCAGCAGCTTGGCACAGGTATCTGGGGCCAACGTCCTGACTTTC. As protein: CASSLAQVSGANVLTF.

The chain's CDR3 is CASSQADLAKNIQYF. CDR3 coding DNA: TGCGCCAGCAGCCAAGCAGACCTAGCCAAAAACATTCAGTACTTC. V and J are TRBV4-1 and TRBJ2-4; D is unclear. Trimming stripped 1 base from V and 0 bases from J, with 7 bases between. Per the germline V gene, CDR1 is MGHRA and CDR2 is YSYEKL. The CDR3 consists of 15 residues.

The chain links TRBV18 to TRBJ2-1, with D possibly TRBD2 on 6 matching bases. CDR3 size: 15 residues. Trimming took off 2 bases at V and 7 bases at J, with 15 bases between the two ends. Germline V gene data show CDR1 as KGHSH and CDR2 as LQKENI. This CDR3 reads CASSPTSLGGNEQFF. As DNA, the CDR3 is TGTGCCAGCTCACCAACAAGCTTGGGAGGTAATGAGCAGTTCTTC. The whole variable domain, filled in from reference TRBV18 and TRBJ2-1, reads NAGVMQNPRHLVRRRGQEARLRCSPMKGHSHVYWYRQLPEEGLKFMVYLQKENIIDESGMPKERFSAEFPKEGPSILRIQQVVRGDSAAYFCASSPTSLGGNEQFFGPGTRLTVL.

The CDR3 loop is CASSPPGTGVNEQFF. CDR3 sequence (DNA): TGCGCCAGCAGCCCCCCCGGGACAGGGGTCAATGAGCAGTTCTTC. The rearrangement uses TRBV5-1 and TRBJ2-1, with 10 nucleotides matching TRBD1. V was clipped by 4 bases and J by 6 bases; unmatched bases: 7. Germline CDR1 reads SGHRS; CDR2 reads YFSETQ. This CDR3 region has 15 residues.

This clone was detected only a few times. The chain carries TRBV27 and TRBJ2-1, with no clear D. Trimming shortened V by 7 bases and J by 3 bases, and 7 bases separated the two germline ends. The CDR3 sequence is 12 residues long. CDR1 is MNHEY, CDR2 SMNVEV, per germline (reference sequence). CDR3 amino acids: CASKEGYNEQFF. In DNA form, the CDR3 reads TGTGCCAGCAAGGAAGGCTACAATGAGCAGTTCTTC.